The source of this T cell receptor beta chain is a study of cytomegalovirus exposure and HLA in healthy donors. The PCR ran on 60 Vbeta and 13 Jbeta primers. Some clones are missing from TCRdb's copy, which holds only in-frame ones; the method was immunoSEQ multiplex PCR. The sample consists of more than 85,000 clones, around 73% of them appearing once. Germline values: CDR1 SGHRS, CDR2 YFSETQ. The CDR3 runs to 15 residues. The trim removed 2 bases at V and 2 bases at J, leaving 7 bases unmatched. General study findings and limits: The listing of 150 or so TCR beta chains classed them as cytomegalovirus-associated. Further analysis was carried out later, and it showed several of the most significant clusters appearing linked to common viral pathogens.

This clone appeared a single time. Its antigen is currently unknown. Sequenced input: PBMCs. The rearrangement joins TRBV5-1 to TRBJ2-7, with TRBD2 identical over 7 bases. This TCR was sampled from a man aged 40-55 years in good health and CMV-seronegative. The CDR3 loop is CASSFYREVAYEQYF. CDR3 nucleotide sequence: TGCGCCAGCAGCTTCTACCGGGAGGTCGCCTACGAGCAGTACTTC.